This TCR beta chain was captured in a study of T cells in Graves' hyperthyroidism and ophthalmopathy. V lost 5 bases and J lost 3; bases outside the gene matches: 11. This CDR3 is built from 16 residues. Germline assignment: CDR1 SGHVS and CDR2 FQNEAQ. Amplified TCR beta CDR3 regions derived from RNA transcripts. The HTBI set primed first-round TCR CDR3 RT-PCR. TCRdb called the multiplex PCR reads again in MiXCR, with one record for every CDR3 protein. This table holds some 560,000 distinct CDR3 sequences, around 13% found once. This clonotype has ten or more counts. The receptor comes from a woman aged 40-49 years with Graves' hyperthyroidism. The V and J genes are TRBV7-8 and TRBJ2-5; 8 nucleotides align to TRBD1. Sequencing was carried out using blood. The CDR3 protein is CASSHPRDRIEETQYF. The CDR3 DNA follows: TGTGCCAGCAGCCACCCCCGGGACAGGATAGAAGAGACCCAGTACTTC.